The T cell receptor beta chain described here comes from a study of T cells after yellow fever vaccination. Study results and limitations: On re-exposure, the response was weaker but peaked faster, at day 5 versus 15.

With 3 bases removed from V and 5 bases from J, the gap between germline ends came to 11 bases. This CDR3 has 13 amino acids. This clonotype was counted many times. The target antigen is unknown. They built TCR cDNA with 5'RACE template switching, a step that put in a universal primer site and UMIs. Each CDR3 protein is one row after TCRdb ran MiXCR on the 5' RACE reads. The sample comprises roughly 150,000 distinct CDR3 sequences, approximately 7.7% of which are singletons, and about 0.73% rests with the top ten. The sequence came from a man aged 25 to 45 who received the YFV17D yellow fever vaccine. The chain has TRBV12-3 or TRBV12-4 and TRBJ2-7; no reliable D call. The sample here was CD4+ T cells sorted from PBMCs, taken 5 days after the yellow fever booster vaccination. The DNA of the CDR3 is TGTGCCAGCAGTTTTCTTAGGTCCCACGAGCAGTACTTC. Encoded protein: CASSFLRSHEQYF.